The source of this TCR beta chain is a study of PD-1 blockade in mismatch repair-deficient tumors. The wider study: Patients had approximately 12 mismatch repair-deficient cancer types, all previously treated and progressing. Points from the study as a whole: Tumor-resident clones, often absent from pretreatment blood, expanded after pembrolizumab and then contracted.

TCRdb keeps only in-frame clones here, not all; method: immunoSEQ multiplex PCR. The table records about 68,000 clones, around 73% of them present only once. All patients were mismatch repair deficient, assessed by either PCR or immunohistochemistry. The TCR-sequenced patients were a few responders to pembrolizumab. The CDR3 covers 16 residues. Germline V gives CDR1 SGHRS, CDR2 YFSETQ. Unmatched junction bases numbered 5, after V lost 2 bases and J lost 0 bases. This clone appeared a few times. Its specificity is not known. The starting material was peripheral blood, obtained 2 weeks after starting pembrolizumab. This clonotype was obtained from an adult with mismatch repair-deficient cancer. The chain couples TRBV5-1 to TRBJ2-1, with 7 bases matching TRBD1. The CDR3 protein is CASSFLQGSSYNEQFF. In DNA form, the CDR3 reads TGCGCCAGCAGCTTCCTACAGGGGAGCTCCTACAATGAGCAGTTCTTC.